The entry below describes one T cell receptor (beta chain). Its target is not known. These data belong to a study of cytomegalovirus exposure and HLA in healthy donors. On the study more broadly: Of the donors genotyped, 398 in all, about 80% fell in the Caucasian-associated ancestry cluster. Study-wide points: Roughly uniform depth of sequencing across donors was assumed in presence/absence analyses.

60 Vbeta and 13 Jbeta primers were used in PCR. Original processing methods: In a later analysis, of tens of millions of unique beta chains, about 12 million appeared in at least two donors. The protocol was immunoSEQ multiplex PCR, while the TCRdb copy is restricted to in-frame clones and leaves out a portion. V, J and clone size derive from that table, while D and trimming were established from the DNA sequence. The sample contains roughly 120,000 clones, 73% of which appear only once. The sample comprised PBMCs. The clonotype comes from a man in his sixties in good health and CMV-seropositive.

CDR3 loop: CAIGDSLAYGYTF. The CDR3 DNA is TGTGCCATAGGAGACAGCCTCGCCTATGGCTACACCTTC. J is TRBJ1-2 and V is TRBV2; tentatively, D is TRBD1 (5 bases). Germline V gives CDR1 SNHLY, CDR2 FYNNEI. The CDR3 is 13 residues long. V lost 10 bases, J lost 4 bases, and 16 bases lay in between.